A selection of T cell receptor beta chains follows, all from one sample in a study of blood T cells in healthy people across ages. TCRdb re-called the 5' RACE reads with MiXCR, one entry per CDR3 protein. Counted here are around 1,100,000 distinct CDR3 sequences, 30% to 40% occurring once; the ten biggest clones make up around 13%. The sample was blood. These receptor sequences come from a man in his late teens or twenties in good health. Each CDR3 is given with its conserved first and last residue. The D gene is left open where the match is weak. Part of the rows lack a size; the others show once, few, many or a class for expanded clones.

CDR3aa: CSVAGQYNEQYF
CDR3nt: TGCAGCGTGGCGGGACAGTACAATGAGCAGTACTTC
d_gene: NA
len: 12
v_gene: TRBV29-1
j_gene: TRBJ2-7
abundance: NA

CDR3aa: CATSRDTLMGYGYTF
CDR3nt: TGTGCCACCAGCAGAGATACCCTAATGGGCTATGGCTACACCTTC
d_gene: NA
len: 15
v_gene: TRBV15
j_gene: TRBJ1-2
abundance: NA

CDR3aa: CASHAEIPSYEQYF
CDR3nt: TGTGCCAGCCACGCGGAGATACCCTCCTACGAGCAGTACTTC
d_gene: NA
len: 14
v_gene: TRBV7-2
j_gene: TRBJ2-7
abundance: few

CDR3aa: CASSQVIERGGEQYF
CDR3nt: TGCGCCAGCAGCCAAGTTATAGAGCGGGGGGGTGAGCAGTACTTC
d_gene: TRBD2
len: 15
v_gene: TRBV4-3
j_gene: TRBJ2-7
abundance: NA

CDR3aa: CASSQGSSGGGTDTQYF
CDR3nt: TGCGCCAGCAGCCAAGGGTCTAGCGGGGGAGGCACAGATACGCAGTATTTT
d_gene: TRBD2
len: 17
v_gene: TRBV4-3
j_gene: TRBJ2-3
abundance: few

CDR3aa: CASSLGSQVYNEQYF
CDR3nt: TGTGCCAGCAGCTTAGGATCCCAGGTCTACAATGAGCAGTACTTC
d_gene: NA
len: 15
v_gene: TRBV7-6
j_gene: TRBJ2-7
abundance: NA

CDR3aa: CASSLDAGRVNTEAFF
CDR3nt: TGTGCCAGCAGCTTAGATGCGGGGAGGGTGAACACTGAAGCTTTCTTT
d_gene: NA
len: 16
v_gene: TRBV7-2
j_gene: TRBJ1-1
abundance: few

CDR3aa: CASSLAVLTTGELFF
CDR3nt: TGTGCCAGCAGCTTAGCTGTGCTTACCACCGGGGAGCTGTTTTTT
d_gene: NA
len: 15
v_gene: TRBV7-2
j_gene: TRBJ2-2
abundance: NA

CDR3aa: CASVLSQEMNNEQFF
CDR3nt: TGTGCCAGCGTATTGTCACAGGAGATGAACAATGAGCAGTTCTTC
d_gene: NA
len: 15
v_gene: TRBV2
j_gene: TRBJ2-1
abundance: NA

CDR3aa: CASSVVDKQETQYF
CDR3nt: TGTGCCAGCAGCGTAGTCGACAAGCAAGAGACCCAGTACTTC
d_gene: NA
len: 14
v_gene: TRBV9
j_gene: TRBJ2-5
abundance: NA

CDR3aa: CASCTVGPGEAFF
CDR3nt: TGTGCCAGCTGTACCGTGGGCCCGGGCGAGGCTTTCTTT
d_gene: NA
len: 13
v_gene: TRBV6-2/TRBV6-3
j_gene: TRBJ1-1
abundance: NA

CDR3aa: CASQDSNEKLFF
CDR3nt: TGTGCCAGTCAGGACAGTAATGAAAAACTGTTTTTT
d_gene: NA
len: 12
v_gene: TRBV7-9
j_gene: TRBJ1-4
abundance: NA

CDR3aa: CASSPRDRGDYGYTF
CDR3nt: TGTGCCAGCAGTCCTCGGGACAGGGGTGACTATGGCTACACCTTC
d_gene: TRBD1
len: 15
v_gene: TRBV5-5
j_gene: TRBJ1-2
abundance: few

CDR3aa: CASSTTDSGANVLTF
CDR3nt: TGTGCCAGCAGCACCACCGACTCTGGGGCCAACGTCCTGACTTTC
d_gene: NA
len: 15
v_gene: TRBV28
j_gene: TRBJ2-6
abundance: few

CDR3aa: CASSFGGLGEQYF
CDR3nt: TGTGCCAGCAGTTTTGGTGGCCTGGGCGAGCAGTACTTC
d_gene: NA
len: 13
v_gene: TRBV12-3/TRBV12-4
j_gene: TRBJ2-7
abundance: NA

CDR3aa: CASSVGAWNEQFF
CDR3nt: TGTGCTAGCAGCGTAGGGGCCTGGAATGAGCAGTTCTTC
d_gene: NA
len: 13
v_gene: TRBV7-7
j_gene: TRBJ2-1
abundance: NA

CDR3aa: CAWSRLAGEQFF
CDR3nt: TGTGCCTGGAGCCGACTAGCGGGGGAGCAGTTCTTC
d_gene: TRBD2
len: 12
v_gene: TRBV30
j_gene: TRBJ2-1
abundance: few

CDR3aa: CASSTPGSQDTEAFF
CDR3nt: TGTGCCAGCAGTACCCCAGGATCCCAGGATACTGAAGCTTTCTTT
d_gene: NA
len: 15
v_gene: TRBV28
j_gene: TRBJ1-1
abundance: NA

CDR3aa: CASSLDLSSVGTEAFF
CDR3nt: TGTGCCAGCAGCTTAGATCTCAGTTCAGTAGGGACTGAAGCTTTCTTT
d_gene: NA
len: 16
v_gene: TRBV11-2
j_gene: TRBJ1-1
abundance: few

CDR3aa: CASSFRHSSTDTQYF
CDR3nt: TGTGCCAGCAGTTTTAGACACTCCAGCACAGATACGCAGTATTTT
d_gene: NA
len: 15
v_gene: TRBV12-3/TRBV12-4
j_gene: TRBJ2-3
abundance: NA

CDR3aa: CSARGGEASDTQYF
CDR3nt: TGCAGTGCTAGGGGCGGGGAAGCTTCAGATACGCAGTATTTT
d_gene: NA
len: 14
v_gene: TRBV20-1
j_gene: TRBJ2-3
abundance: NA

CDR3aa: CAWSVLRGRRTEAFF
CDR3nt: TGTGCCTGGAGTGTACTGCGGGGGCGTCGGACTGAAGCTTTCTTT
d_gene: NA
len: 15
v_gene: TRBV30
j_gene: TRBJ1-1
abundance: NA

CDR3aa: CASSLHRGDVYGYTF
CDR3nt: TGTGCCAGCAGCCTACACAGGGGTGATGTTTATGGCTACACCTTC
d_gene: TRBD1
len: 15
v_gene: TRBV7-2
j_gene: TRBJ1-2
abundance: NA

CDR3aa: CASSPGDGELFF
CDR3nt: TGTGCCAGCAGCCCAGGTGACGGGGAGCTGTTTTTT
d_gene: NA
len: 12
v_gene: TRBV12-3/TRBV12-4
j_gene: TRBJ2-2
abundance: NA

CDR3aa: CSARRGGRNTEAFF
CDR3nt: TGCAGTGCTAGAAGGGGGGGCAGGAACACTGAAGCTTTCTTT
d_gene: NA
len: 14
v_gene: TRBV20-1
j_gene: TRBJ1-1
abundance: NA

CDR3aa: CAISELGLAGSAYNEQYF
CDR3nt: TGTGCCATCAGTGAGTTAGGACTAGCGGGGAGCGCCTACAATGAGCAGTACTTC
d_gene: TRBD2
len: 18
v_gene: TRBV10-3
j_gene: TRBJ2-7
abundance: NA

CDR3aa: CASSLSGQGGSPLHF
CDR3nt: TGTGCCAGCAGTTTATCTGGGCAGGGTGGTTCACCCCTCCACTTT
d_gene: NA
len: 15
v_gene: TRBV27
j_gene: TRBJ1-6
abundance: NA

CDR3aa: CSVVGASGGADNEQFF
CDR3nt: TGCAGCGTTGTAGGGGCTAGCGGGGGGGCGGACAATGAGCAGTTCTTC
d_gene: TRBD2
len: 16
v_gene: TRBV29-1
j_gene: TRBJ2-1
abundance: few

CDR3aa: CASSYLTRTYGYTF
CDR3nt: TGTGCCAGCAGTTACCTGACAAGGACCTATGGCTACACCTTC
d_gene: NA
len: 14
v_gene: TRBV6-6
j_gene: TRBJ1-2
abundance: NA

CDR3aa: CASTLEVGQGSYEQYF
CDR3nt: TGTGCCAGCACCCTAGAGGTGGGACAGGGCTCCTACGAGCAGTACTTC
d_gene: TRBD1
len: 16
v_gene: TRBV12-3/TRBV12-4
j_gene: TRBJ2-7
abundance: NA

CDR3aa: CASRGEDRDQPQHF
CDR3nt: TGTGCCTCGAGGGGGGAAGACAGGGATCAGCCCCAGCATTTT
d_gene: TRBD1
len: 14
v_gene: TRBV10-3
j_gene: TRBJ1-5
abundance: NA

CDR3aa: CASSVRTSNTGELFF
CDR3nt: TGTGCCAGCAGTGTACGGACTTCGAACACCGGGGAGCTGTTTTTT
d_gene: NA
len: 15
v_gene: TRBV2
j_gene: TRBJ2-2
abundance: NA